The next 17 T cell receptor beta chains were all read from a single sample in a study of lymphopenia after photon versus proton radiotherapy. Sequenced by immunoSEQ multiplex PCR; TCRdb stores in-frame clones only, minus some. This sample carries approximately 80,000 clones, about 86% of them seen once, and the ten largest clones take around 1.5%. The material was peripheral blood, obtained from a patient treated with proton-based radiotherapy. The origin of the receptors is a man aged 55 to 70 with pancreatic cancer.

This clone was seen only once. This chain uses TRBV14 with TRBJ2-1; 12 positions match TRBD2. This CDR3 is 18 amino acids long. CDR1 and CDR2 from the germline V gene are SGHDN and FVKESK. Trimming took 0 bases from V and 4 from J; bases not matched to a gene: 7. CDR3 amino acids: CASSQDWTSGTIYNEQFF. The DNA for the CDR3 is TGTGCCAGCAGCCAAGATTGGACTAGCGGGACAATTTACAATGAGCAGTTCTTC.

The CDR3 here is CASSLGSPGGGYEQYF. CDR3 DNA: TGTGCCAGCAGCTTAGGATCCCCAGGGGGCGGCTACGAGCAGTACTTC. The J gene is TRBJ2-7, the V gene TRBV7-2; TRBD1 agrees at 8 bases. The CDR3 loop spans 16 amino acids. Germline CDR1 reads SGHTA; CDR2 reads FQGNSA. The junction had 8 bases not matched to a gene; V was cut back by 1 base and J by 3 bases. The variable domain in full, completed from reference TRBV7-2 and TRBJ2-7, reads GAGVSQSPSNKVTEKGKDVELRCDPISGHTALYWYRQSLGQGLEFLIYFQGNSAPDKSGLPSDRFSAERTGGSVSTLTIQRTQQEDSAVYLCASSLGSPGGGYEQYFGPGTRLTVT.

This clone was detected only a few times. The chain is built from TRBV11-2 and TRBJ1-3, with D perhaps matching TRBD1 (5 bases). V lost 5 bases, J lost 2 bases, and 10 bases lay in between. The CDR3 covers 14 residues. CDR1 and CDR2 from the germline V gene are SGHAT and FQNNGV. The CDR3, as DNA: TGTGCCAGCAGCGGCGCCAGGGCTGGAAACACCATATATTTT. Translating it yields CASSGARAGNTIYF.

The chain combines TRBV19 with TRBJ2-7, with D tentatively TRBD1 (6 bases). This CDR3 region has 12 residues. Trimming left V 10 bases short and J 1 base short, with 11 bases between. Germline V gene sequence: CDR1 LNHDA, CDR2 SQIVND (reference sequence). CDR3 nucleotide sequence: TGTGCCACGGCAGGGGTTTCCTACGAGCAGTACTTC. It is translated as CATAGVSYEQYF.

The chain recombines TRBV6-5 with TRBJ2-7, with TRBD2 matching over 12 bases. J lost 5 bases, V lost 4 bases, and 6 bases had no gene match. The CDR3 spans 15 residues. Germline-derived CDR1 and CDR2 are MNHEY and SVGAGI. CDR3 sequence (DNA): TGTGCCAGCAGTTCCGCTAGCGGGAGGGTCAACGAGCAGTACTTC. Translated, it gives CASSSASGRVNEQYF.

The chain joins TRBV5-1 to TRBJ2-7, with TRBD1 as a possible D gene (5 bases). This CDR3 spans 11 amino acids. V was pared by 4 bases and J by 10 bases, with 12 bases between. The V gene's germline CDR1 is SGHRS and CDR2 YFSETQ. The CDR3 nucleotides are TGCGCCAGCAGCCGAGACAGTTTTCAGTACTTC. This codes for CASSRDSFQYF.

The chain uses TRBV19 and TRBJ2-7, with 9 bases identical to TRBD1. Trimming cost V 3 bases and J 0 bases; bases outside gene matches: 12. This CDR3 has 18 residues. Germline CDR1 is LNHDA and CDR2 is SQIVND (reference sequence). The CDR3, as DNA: TGTGCCAGTAGTATCGGGGCGTCCCGGGACAGGGTCTCCTACGAGCAGTACTTC. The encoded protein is CASSIGASRDRVSYEQYF.

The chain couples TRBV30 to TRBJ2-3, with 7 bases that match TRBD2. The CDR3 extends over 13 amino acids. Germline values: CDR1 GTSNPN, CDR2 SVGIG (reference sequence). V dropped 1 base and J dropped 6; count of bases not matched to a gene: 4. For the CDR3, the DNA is TGTGCCTGGAGTGCTAGCGGAGCCGATACGCAGTATTTT. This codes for CAWSASGADTQYF.

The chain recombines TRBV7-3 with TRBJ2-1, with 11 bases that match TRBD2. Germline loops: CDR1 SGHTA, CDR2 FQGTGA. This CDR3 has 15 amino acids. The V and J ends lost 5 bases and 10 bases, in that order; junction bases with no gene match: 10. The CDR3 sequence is CASSPQTSGIGEQFF. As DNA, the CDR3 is TGTGCCAGCAGCCCCCAGACTAGCGGGATAGGGGAGCAGTTCTTC.

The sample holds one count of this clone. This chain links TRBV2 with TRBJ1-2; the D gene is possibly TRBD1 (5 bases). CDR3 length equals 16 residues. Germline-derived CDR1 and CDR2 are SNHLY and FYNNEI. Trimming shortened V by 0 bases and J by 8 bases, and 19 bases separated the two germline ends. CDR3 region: CASSEAPGTLGGGYTF. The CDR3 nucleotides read TGTGCCAGCAGTGAAGCTCCCGGGACCCTGGGGGGAGGCTACACCTTC. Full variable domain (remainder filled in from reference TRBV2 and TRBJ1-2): EPEVTQTPSHQVTQMGQEVILRCVPISNHLYFYWYRQILGQKVEFLVSFYNNEISEKSEIFDDQFSVERPDGSNFTLKIRSTKLEDSAMYFCASSEAPGTLGGGYTFGSGTRLTVV.

The CDR3 DNA sequence: TGTGCCAGCAGTTTATCGGAGAAGGGGTCAGAGACCCAGTACTTC. This encodes CASSLSEKGSETQYF. The V call is TRBV27, the J call TRBJ2-5, with D maybe TRBD1 (5 bases). Trimming removed 0 bases from V and 4 bases from J, with 12 bases in between. Germline CDR1 and CDR2: MNHEY and SMNVEV (reference sequence). The CDR3 has 15 residues.

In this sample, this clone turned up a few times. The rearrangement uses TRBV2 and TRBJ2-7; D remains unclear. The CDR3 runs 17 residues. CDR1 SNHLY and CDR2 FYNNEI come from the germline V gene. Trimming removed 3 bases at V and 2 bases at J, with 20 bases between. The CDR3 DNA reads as TGTGCCAGCAGTGATCCTCTGATAAGGGTCTTTACCTACGAGCAGTACTTC. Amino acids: CASSDPLIRVFTYEQYF.

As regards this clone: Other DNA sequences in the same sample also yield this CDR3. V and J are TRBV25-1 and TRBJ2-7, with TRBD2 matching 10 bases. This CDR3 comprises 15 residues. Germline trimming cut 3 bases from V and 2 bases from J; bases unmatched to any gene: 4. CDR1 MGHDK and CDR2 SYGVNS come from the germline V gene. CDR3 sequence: CASSDPSGRAYEQYF. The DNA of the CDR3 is TGTGCCAGCAGTGACCCTAGCGGGAGAGCCTACGAGCAGTACTTC.

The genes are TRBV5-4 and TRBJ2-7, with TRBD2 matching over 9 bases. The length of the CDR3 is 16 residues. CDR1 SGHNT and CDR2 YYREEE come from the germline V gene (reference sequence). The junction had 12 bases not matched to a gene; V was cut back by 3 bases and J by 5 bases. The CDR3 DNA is TGTGCCAGCAGCTGGTCGGTAGCGGGAGAGCTCCACGAGCAGTACTTC. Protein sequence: CASSWSVAGELHEQYF. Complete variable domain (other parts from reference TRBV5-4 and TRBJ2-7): ETGVTQSPTHLIKTRGQQVTLRCSSQSGHNTVSWYQQALGQGPQFIFQYYREEENGRGNFPPRFSGLQFPNYSSELNVNALELDDSALYLCASSWSVAGELHEQYFGPGTRLTVT.

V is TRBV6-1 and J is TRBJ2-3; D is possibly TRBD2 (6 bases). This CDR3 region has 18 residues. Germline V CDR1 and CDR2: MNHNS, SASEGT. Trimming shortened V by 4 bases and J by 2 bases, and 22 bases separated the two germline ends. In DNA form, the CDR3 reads TGTGCCAGCAGTGCCGCCGTAGGGCGAGGACTATACACAGATACGCAGTATTTT. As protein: CASSAAVGRGLYTDTQYF.

CDR3: CASTSPGQGASTGELFF. The CDR3 bases are TGTGCCAGTACCTCCCCGGGGCAGGGGGCGAGCACCGGGGAGCTGTTTTTT. The chain has TRBV19 and TRBJ2-2, with 8 bases lining up with TRBD1. Germline V gene lookup returns CDR1 LNHDA and CDR2 SQIVND (reference sequence). V was clipped by 7 bases and J by 4 bases; unmatched bases: 14. This CDR3 is 17 amino acids long.

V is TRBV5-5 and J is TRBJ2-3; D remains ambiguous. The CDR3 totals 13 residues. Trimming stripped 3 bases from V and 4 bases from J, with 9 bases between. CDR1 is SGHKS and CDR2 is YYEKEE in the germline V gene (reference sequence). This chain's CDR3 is CASSSFWADTQYF. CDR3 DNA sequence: TGTGCCAGCAGCTCCTTCTGGGCAGATACGCAGTATTTT.